A selection of T cell receptor beta chains follows, all from one sample in a study of shared clonotypes between healthy human individuals. Using immunoSEQ multiplex PCR, the repertoire was profiled, and TCRdb retains in-frame clones only, with some absent. This table holds fewer than 850,000 clones, around 91% found once. What was sequenced was memory CD8+ T cells from PBMCs. Source of these receptors: a man younger than 35 in good health. Some clones in this sample may be carry-over from other donors' samples. The CDR3 runs from the conserved cysteine through the conserved F or W. D genes are given only for firm matches. Only part of the rows carry a size: once, few, many, or a class if the clone is expanded.

>TRBJ2-4|TRBV28|.|.
CASSTTWGRGAKNIQYF
>TRBJ2-3|TRBV7-9|.|.
CASSVTAVGGSTDTQYF
>TRBJ1-5|TRBV6-1|.|.
CASKAGEYSNQPQHF
>TRBJ2-3|TRBV6-5|.|.
CASSPGFLTDTQYF
>TRBJ2-1|TRBV19|.|.
CASKDRVPYNEQFF
>TRBJ2-7|TRBV27|.|.
CASSWLGTSYEQYF
>TRBJ2-5|TRBV6-5|TRBD1|.
CASSSPDRGQETQYF
>TRBJ2-7|TRBV19|TRBD2|.
CATSGTRGSEQYF
>TRBJ1-3|TRBV11-2|TRBD1|once
CASSSDRGFGNTIYF
>TRBJ2-3|TRBV7-9|.|.
CASSLVGGENPDTQYF
>TRBJ2-3|TRBV14|.|.
CASSQTASSTDTQYF
>TRBJ1-5|TRBV6-1|.|.
CASSANRAGTIQPQHF